The 12 T cell receptor beta chains listed next were all sequenced from one sample in a study of T cell clonotyping in hematopoietic cell transplantation. Measured with immunoSEQ multiplex PCR; TCRdb has only the in-frame clones, and not every one. This sample has roughly 8,000 clones; approximately 80% occur once, and the top ten carry over 4%. The sequenced sample was peripheral blood mononuclear cells, obtained 180 days after allogeneic stem cell transplant. The receptors were sampled from a female patient aged 50-60 years who had an allogeneic stem cell transplant from an unrelated donor, so the T cells may come from the graft donor. Some clones in this sample may be carry-over from other donors' samples.

This chain links TRBV28 with TRBJ1-4; 7 positions match TRBD1. This CDR3 has 15 amino acids. V lost 6 bases, J lost 5 bases, and 9 bases stayed unmatched. Per the germline V gene, CDR1 is MDHEN and CDR2 is SYDVKM. The CDR3 nucleotides read TGTGCCAGCAGACCTCTCCGGGACAGAAATGAAAAACTGTTTTTT. Translated: CASRPLRDRNEKLFF.

The gene calls are TRBV5-1 and TRBJ1-2; D not certain. Germline CDR1 is SGHRS and CDR2 is YFSETQ. The germline V and J ends were trimmed by 4 bases and 13 bases, with 23 bases remaining between them. The CDR3 totals 14 residues. The CDR3 sequence: CASSEVLGPTYPTF. In nucleotides, the CDR3 is TGCGCCAGCAGCGAAGTGCTGGGCCCAACATACCCCACCTTC.

The J gene is TRBJ1-5, the V gene TRBV19; D perhaps matches TRBD1 (5 bases). V was trimmed by 5 bases and J by 4 bases, leaving 12 bases between them. This CDR3 has 14 amino acids. The germline CDR1 and CDR2 sequences are LNHDA and SQIVND (reference sequence). The chain's CDR3 is CASSAPGPNQPQHF. DNA of the CDR3: TGTGCCAGTAGTGCCCCGGGACCTAATCAGCCCCAGCATTTT.

This clone has only a few counts. This chain links TRBV27 with TRBJ2-7; 8 bases agree with TRBD2. V was clipped by 7 bases and J by 3 bases; unmatched bases: 8. CDR1 is MNHEY, CDR2 SMNVEV, per germline (reference sequence). The CDR3 is made up of 14 amino acids. The chain's CDR3 is CASKSVAGNYEQYF. CDR3 nucleotides: TGTGCCAGCAAGTCCGTAGCGGGAAACTACGAGCAGTACTTC.

This clone has more than one count but fewer than ten. This chain connects TRBV7-9 to TRBJ2-3, with TRBD1 as a possible D gene (6 bases). Germline loops: CDR1 SEHNR, CDR2 FQNEAQ (reference sequence). CDR3 length: 16 amino acids. V lost 1 base and J lost 1, with 12 bases in between. The CDR3 region is CASSLDGAGGTDTQYF. The CDR3 bases are TGTGCCAGCAGCTTAGACGGGGCAGGGGGCACAGATACGCAGTATTTT.

This chain joins TRBV7-3 and TRBJ2-3, with 8 nucleotides matching TRBD1. The CDR3 runs to 14 residues. The V gene end was trimmed by 5 bases and the J gene end by 1 base; junction bases not matched to a gene: 2. Germline V CDR1 and CDR2: SGHTA, FQGTGA. The CDR3 protein is CASSPDRGTDTQYF. The CDR3 nucleotides are TGTGCCAGCAGCCCGGACAGGGGCACAGATACGCAGTATTTT.

The rearrangement joins TRBV11-3 to TRBJ1-2; D remains ambiguous. Germline CDR1 is SGHNT and CDR2 is YENEEA. The V end was cut by 6 bases, the J end by 5 bases, with 16 bases between. The CDR3 contains 14 residues. CDR3 nucleotide sequence: TGTGCCAGCAGTCCTTTTTCGGATTCTTATGGCTACACCTTC. This translates into CASSPFSDSYGYTF. Filled out from reference TRBV11-3 and TRBJ1-2, the complete variable domain reads EAGVVQSPRYKIIEKKQPVAFWCNPISGHNTLYWYLQNLGQGPELLIRYENEEAVDDSQLPKDRFSAERLKGVDSTLKIQPAELGDSAVYLCASSPFSDSYGYTFGSGTRLTVV.

The rearrangement joins TRBV7-2 to TRBJ2-3; D gene ambiguous. The CDR3 covers 15 residues. The germline V gene has CDR1 SGHTA and CDR2 FQGNSA. The V gene lost 6 bases and the J gene lost 6 bases, with 19 bases spanning the gap. In DNA, the CDR3 is TGTGCCAGCAGTGCCTGGACCAGAGGTGGGGATACGCAGTATTTT. This sequence encodes CASSAWTRGGDTQYF.

The rearrangement joins TRBV7-9 to TRBJ2-1; 11 bases align to TRBD1. The CDR3 length is 15 residues. Germline V gene sequence: CDR1 SEHNR, CDR2 FQNEAQ (reference sequence). V lost 2 bases, J lost 8 bases, and 5 bases stayed unmatched. The CDR3 sequence: CASSLPWTGGHEQFF. DNA for the CDR3: TGTGCCAGCAGCTTACCTTGGACAGGGGGCCATGAGCAGTTCTTC.

The chain joins TRBV4-2 to TRBJ2-7; D may be TRBD1 (6 bases). Trimming left V 1 base short and J 7 bases short, with 17 bases between. The CDR3 runs 15 residues. Germline V gives CDR1 LGHNA, CDR2 YNFKEQ. The CDR3 is CASSQGKGDVIEQYF. CDR3 nucleotide sequence: TGTGCCAGCAGCCAAGGGAAGGGGGACGTGATTGAGCAGTACTTC.

The chain employs TRBV30 and TRBJ2-2; D is uncertain. CDR1 is GTSNPN and CDR2 is SVGIG in the germline V gene (reference sequence). The CDR3 length is 15 residues. Trimming left V 3 bases short and J 4 bases short, with 15 bases between. CDR3 sequence (DNA): TGTGCCTGGAGATTCTCACTCTCAAGCACCGGGGAGCTGTTTTTT. This translates into CAWRFSLSSTGELFF.

With regard to this clone: The same CDR3 can be traced to other DNA sequences in this sample. The chain carries TRBV5-6 and TRBJ1-1; D call uncertain. CDR1 is SGHDT and CDR2 is YYEEEE in the germline V gene. The CDR3 runs 12 residues. Trimming stripped 2 bases from V and 6 bases from J, with 8 bases between. The CDR3 coding sequence is TGTGCCAGCAGCTTTAACGGACCTGAAGCTTTCTTT. Protein product: CASSFNGPEAFF. The full variable domain, in which reference TRBV5-6 and TRBJ1-1 provide the parts outside the CDR3, is DAGVTQSPTHLIKTRGQQVTLRCSPKSGHDTVSWYQQALGQGPQFIFQYYEEEERQRGNFPDRFSGHQFPNYSSELNVNALLLGDSALYLCASSFNGPEAFFGQGTRLTVV.